This T cell receptor beta chain was observed in a study of shared clonotypes between healthy human individuals. Background on the study: The cohort comprised a couple of women and a few men. Their ages spanned 18 to 49 years.

Study-wide results and caveats: Sharing across several donors was seen in around 5% of naive CD4 clonotypes. The sampled material consisted only of blood, and tissue repertoires are likely to differ.

Repertoires were generated with immunoSEQ multiplex PCR, while TCRdb's copy carries only in-frame clones and drops some. This table has some 2,100,000 clones, more than 85% appearing once. Concerning this clone: No antigen is known for it.

J was trimmed by 1 base and V by 4 bases; bases with no gene match: 6. This CDR3 spans 16 amino acids. The germline CDR1 and CDR2 sequences are SGHAT and FQNNGV. Naive CD8 populations comprised CD45RO-negative cells positively selected for CCR7, excluding terminally differentiated effector memory CD45RA+ cells. There were only Caucasian adults among the donors, and all lived in Nashville, Tennessee. This TCR was recovered from a man younger than 35 in good health. Some clones in this sample may be carry-over from other donors' samples. Source material: naive CD8+ T cells from PBMCs. This chain uses TRBV11-2 with TRBJ2-2; 7 bases fit TRBD2. The CDR3 protein is CASSSSRGWNTGELFF. CDR3 bases: TGTGCCAGCAGCTCCTCGCGGGGGTGGAACACCGGGGAGCTGTTTTTT.